This TCR beta chain was recorded in a study of OX40 agonist ivuxolimab in advanced cancers. As for the study in general: People in dose escalation had one of these cancers: hepatocellular carcinoma, melanoma, renal cell or head and neck cancer. Three partial responders included one hepatocellular carcinoma patient and two cutaneous melanoma patients.

Notes on the study in general: Among the least clonally expanded were partial responders at 0.1-3.0 mg/kg.

Blood samples were obtained at baseline, cycle 4 day 1, and cycle 7 day 1. Some clones are missing from TCRdb's copy, which holds only in-frame ones; the method was immunoSEQ multiplex PCR. This table holds fewer than 90,000 clones, 89% found once. Germline loops: CDR1 SGHKS, CDR2 YYEKEE (reference sequence). The CDR3 contains 16 residues. The trim removed 2 bases at V and 5 bases at J, leaving 10 bases unmatched. Remarks on this clone: The antigen remains undetermined.

This sequence joins TRBV5-5 and TRBJ2-5; 9 bases are a match to TRBD1. The material was CD4+ or CD8+ T cells sorted from blood, obtained in a trial of the OX40 agonist ivuxolimab. The origin of this receptor is an adult with an advanced solid tumor such as melanoma, head and neck, liver or kidney cancer. The CDR3 bases are TGTGCCAGCAGCTTCCAACCGGGACAGGGAAGGGAGACCCAGTACTTC. It specifies CASSFQPGQGRETQYF.